This T cell receptor beta chain was found in a study of blood T cell repertoires in COVID-19. On the study more broadly: The samples span acute and convalescent COVID-19 from the United States, Italy and Spain. Sources were T cells, B-cell-depleted T cells, or PBMCs; the material itself was cDNA or gDNA.

Original processing methods: Scientists estimated how many nucleated cells there were by amplifying reference gene primers. Some clones are missing from TCRdb's copy, which holds only in-frame ones; the method was immunoSEQ multiplex PCR. V and J calls and clone size are those listed in that table; D and trimming were worked out from the DNA. The data contain some 160,000 clones, around three quarters of them singletons. The table lists this clone with a few counts. The length of the CDR3 is 16 residues. The germline V gene has CDR1 LNHDA and CDR2 SQIVND (reference sequence). Germline trimming cut 5 bases from V and 6 bases from J; bases unmatched to any gene: 12.

This TCR was recovered from an older man with active or convalescent COVID-19. The sample comprised peripheral blood. The genes are TRBV19 and TRBJ2-1, with TRBD2 matching 8 bases. CDR3 coding DNA: TGTGCCAGTAGTCTTAGCGGGACCTTACTCGCCAATGAGCAGTTCTTC. This gives the protein CASSLSGTLLANEQFF.